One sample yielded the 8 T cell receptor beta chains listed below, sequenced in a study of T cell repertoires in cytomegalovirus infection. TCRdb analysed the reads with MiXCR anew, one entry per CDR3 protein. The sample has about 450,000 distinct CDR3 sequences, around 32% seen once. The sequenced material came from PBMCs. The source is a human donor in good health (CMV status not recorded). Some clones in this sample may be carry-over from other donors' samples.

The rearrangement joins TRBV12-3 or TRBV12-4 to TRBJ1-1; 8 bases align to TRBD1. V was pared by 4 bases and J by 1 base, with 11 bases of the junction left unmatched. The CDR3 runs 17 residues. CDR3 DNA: TGTGCCAGCAGTTCGGGACAGGCGGGTCATGAGAACACTGAAGCTTTCTTT. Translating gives CASSSGQAGHENTEAFF.

CDR3 amino acids: CASSDRGFDNEQFF. The CDR3 DNA reads TGTGCCAGCAGTGACCGAGGGTTCGACAATGAGCAGTTCTTC. The chain has TRBV6-4 and TRBJ2-1, with D possibly TRBD2 on 5 matching bases. The V gene's germline CDR1 is MRHNA and CDR2 SNTAGT. This CDR3 comprises 14 residues. Trimming pared 2 bases from V and 5 bases from J, leaving 10 bases between.

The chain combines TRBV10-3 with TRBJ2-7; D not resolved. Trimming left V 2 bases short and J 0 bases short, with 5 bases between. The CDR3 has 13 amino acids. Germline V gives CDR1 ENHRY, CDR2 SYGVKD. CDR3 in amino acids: CAISESSSYEQYF. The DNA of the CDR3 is TGTGCCATCAGTGAGAGCAGCTCCTACGAGCAGTACTTC.

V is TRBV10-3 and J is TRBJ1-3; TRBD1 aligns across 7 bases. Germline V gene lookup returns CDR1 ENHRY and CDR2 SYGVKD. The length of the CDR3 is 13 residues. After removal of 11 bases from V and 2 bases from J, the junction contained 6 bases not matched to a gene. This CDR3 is CASRGGPGNTIYF. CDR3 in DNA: TGTGCCTCCAGGGGGGGTCCTGGAAACACCATATATTTT.

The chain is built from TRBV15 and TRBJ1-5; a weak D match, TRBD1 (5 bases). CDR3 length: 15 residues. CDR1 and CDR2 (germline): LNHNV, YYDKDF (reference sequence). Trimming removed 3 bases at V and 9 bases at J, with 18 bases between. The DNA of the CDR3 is TGTGCCACCAGCAGGGGGACGGAGGGGAGCAGGCCCCAGCATTTT. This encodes CATSRGTEGSRPQHF.

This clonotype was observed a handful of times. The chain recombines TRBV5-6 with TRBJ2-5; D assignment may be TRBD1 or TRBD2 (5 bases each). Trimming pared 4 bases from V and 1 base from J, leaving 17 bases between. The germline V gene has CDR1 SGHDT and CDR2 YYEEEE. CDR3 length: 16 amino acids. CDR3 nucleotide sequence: TGTGCCAGCAGCCATCGATTGGGGGTGTCCCAAGAGACCCAGTACTTC. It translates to CASSHRLGVSQETQYF.

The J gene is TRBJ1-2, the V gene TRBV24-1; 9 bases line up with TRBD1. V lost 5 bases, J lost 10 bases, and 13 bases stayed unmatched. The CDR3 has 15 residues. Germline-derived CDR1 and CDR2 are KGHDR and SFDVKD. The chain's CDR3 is CATSGPGQGAVVYTF. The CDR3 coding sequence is TGTGCCACCAGTGGCCCGGGACAGGGCGCGGTCGTCTACACCTTC.

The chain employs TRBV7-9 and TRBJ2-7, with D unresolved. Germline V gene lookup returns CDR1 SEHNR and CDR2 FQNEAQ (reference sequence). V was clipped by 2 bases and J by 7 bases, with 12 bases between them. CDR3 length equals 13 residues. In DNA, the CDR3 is TGTGCCAGCAGCTTAAGTATATCGGAGGAGCAGTACTTC. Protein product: CASSLSISEEQYF.